This entry is about one TCR beta chain. The ends were cut back, 8 bases at V and 5 bases at J, with 9 bases in the middle. The germline V gene encodes CDR1 MNHEY and CDR2 SVGAGI. There are 12 residues in the CDR3. Some clones are missing from TCRdb's copy, which holds only in-frame ones; the method was immunoSEQ multiplex PCR. The table has 150,000 to 200,000 clones, around four fifths seen once. The data belong to a study of blood T cell repertoires in COVID-19. The sequence was collected from a woman aged 25 to 39 with acute or convalescent COVID-19. J is TRBJ2-2 and V is TRBV6-5; D unresolved. The sequencing sample was made of peripheral blood. CDR3 DNA: TGTGCCAGCCAACAGTATACCGGGGAGCTGTTTTTT. Amino acids: CASQQYTGELFF.